Sequencing of this T cell receptor beta chain was carried out in a study of blood T cell repertoires in COVID-19. Study context: From T cells, B-cell-depleted T cells, or PBMCs came the material, which was cDNA or gDNA.

The V gene's germline CDR1 is MNHEY and CDR2 SVGAGI. The CDR3 consists of 14 residues. With 5 bases clipped from V and 6 bases from J, the junction kept 5 bases outside the gene matches. Original handling: Estimation of nucleated cell counts relied on the amplification of reference gene primers. Here immunoSEQ multiplex PCR was the method, and the copy in TCRdb shows in-frame clones only, minus some. Clonal size and the V and J genes are those of that table, whereas D and trimming came from the DNA. Of 120,000 to 150,000 clones listed, approximately 89% were seen once; the top ten hold 1.5% to 2%. The TCR was taken from a human donor in a cohort sampled during active COVID-19. This chain links TRBV6-5 with TRBJ1-5; 9 bases agree with TRBD1. Material for sequencing was peripheral blood. The CDR3 DNA reads as TGTGCCAGCAGTCCACAGGGGGCGCGTCAGCCCCAGCATTTT. Encoded protein: CASSPQGARQPQHF.